This T cell receptor (beta chain) comes out of a study of T cell responses to AZD1222 COVID-19 vaccine. Notes on the study in general: The donor group comprised mostly white British people and more females; the analysis possibly underestimated clonal diversity. Just 5 to 7 people given AZD1222 tested seropositive at baseline.

With respect to this clone: What it binds is not known.

The data were produced by immunoSEQ multiplex PCR, yet TCRdb's version contains in-frame clones alone and is incomplete. The sample includes about 68,000 clones, more than 70% of them seen just once. The CDR3 is 16 amino acids. The germline CDR1 and CDR2 sequences are MNHEY and SMNVEV (reference sequence). Trimming shortened V by 5 bases and J by 0 bases, and 14 bases separated the two germline ends. The rearrangement links TRBV27 to TRBJ1-5; tentatively, D is TRBD1 (5 bases). This TCR was recovered from an adult in good health. Sequences were derived from peripheral blood, sampled on day 0 of AZD1222 vaccination. The CDR3 protein is CASSPWGGDSNQPQHF. The CDR3 bases are TGTGCCAGCAGTCCTTGGGGGGGGGATAGCAATCAGCCCCAGCATTTT.